This T cell receptor beta chain was retrieved from a study of CD8 T cells in ankylosing spondylitis. General study points: In ankylosing spondylitis patients, matched synovial fluid reportedly showed significant enrichment of disease-linked clones. Typical of ankylosing spondylitis blood, it appeared, was a TCR beta motif of roughly eight highly homologous variants.

TCRdb redid the calling of the 5' RACE reads with MiXCR, one entry per CDR3 protein. The repertoire holds more than 600,000 distinct CDR3 sequences, 15% to 20% seen once, with around 19% in the top ten. Regarding this clonotype: The antigen remains undetermined.

The V end was cut by 9 bases, the J end by 3 bases, with 15 bases between. The CDR3 totals 14 residues. The germline V gene has CDR1 MNHNS and CDR2 SASEGT. Sample: blood, either unsorted or a sorted T cell fraction (not recorded which). The clonotype originates from a male donor with ankylosing spondylitis. The chain couples TRBV6-1 to TRBJ1-5; maybe TRBD1 (5 bases). The CDR3 region has the DNA TGTGCCAGGCGAAGGGGCAAATACAATCAGCCCCAGCATTTT. This codes for CARRRGKYNQPQHF.